This T cell receptor beta chain was obtained from a study of blood T cells in healthy people across ages. At least 6 micrograms of total RNA were extracted per sample. Combining a sample-barcoded 5' primer with a J-beta primer mix, a second PCR ran for roughly 7 to 11 cycles. TCRdb fed the 5' RACE reads into MiXCR, producing one record per CDR3 protein. In the table there are 1.5 million to 2 million distinct CDR3 sequences, approximately 28% of which are singletons. Germline V lookup: CDR1 DFQATT, CDR2 SNEGSKA (reference sequence). The CDR3 is made up of 15 amino acids. V was pared by 5 bases and J by 5 bases, with 19 bases between.

This clonotype was obtained from a woman aged 25 to 39 in good health. Sequencing was performed on blood. This sequence joins TRBV20-1 and TRBJ2-1; the D gene is possibly TRBD2 (5 bases). The CDR3 reads CSAFKPTSGHNEQFF. The CDR3 region has the DNA TGCAGTGCTTTCAAACCGACCAGCGGCCACAATGAGCAGTTCTTC.